The 27 T cell receptor beta chains below were found in one sample sequenced in a study of T cells in Graves' hyperthyroidism and ophthalmopathy. Amplification yielded TCR beta CDR3 regions, with RNA transcripts as the source. The TCR CDR3 was amplified in a first-round RT-PCR using the HTBI primer set. TCRdb itself ran the multiplex PCR reads through MiXCR, one entry per CDR3 protein. Counted here are hundreds of thousands of distinct CDR3 sequences, approximately 13% occurring once; the ten biggest clones make up 9.2%. The sequenced sample was blood. The receptor source for this set is a woman aged 18-35 years with Graves' hyperthyroidism.

This clonotype appeared many times. The rearrangement uses TRBV24-1 and TRBJ2-1, with a possible D match to TRBD1 (6 bases). Per germline, CDR1 KGHDR and CDR2 SFDVKD. This CDR3 region has 17 residues. V gave up 2 bases and J gave up 0 bases, with 13 bases separating them. The CDR3 region is CATSDSGKQGSYNEQFF. DNA of the CDR3: TGTGCCACCAGTGATTCAGGAAAACAGGGCTCCTACAATGAGCAGTTCTTC.

This clonotype was observed a few times. The chain employs TRBV6-2 or TRBV6-3 and TRBJ1-5, with 9 nucleotides matching TRBD1. The CDR3 has 17 residues. Germline CDR1 MNHEY, CDR2 SVGEGT. Losses at the gene ends were 7 bases for V and 4 bases for J; bases not matched to a gene: 14. The CDR3 DNA follows: TGTGCCAGCAAACCGGGACAGGGCCCTTTTCGGAATCAGCCCCAGCATTTT. Translated, it gives CASKPGQGPFRNQPQHF.

This clonotype was counted ten times or more. The chain recombines TRBV29-1 with TRBJ1-1; D not resolved. With 6 bases removed from V and 5 bases from J, the gap between germline ends came to 16 bases. The length of the CDR3 is 13 residues. Germline V gives CDR1 SQVTM, CDR2 ANQGSEA. The CDR3 sequence is CSVVMAVGTEAFF. DNA of the CDR3: TGCAGCGTCGTTATGGCCGTCGGGACTGAAGCTTTCTTT.

The chain couples TRBV20-1 to TRBJ2-1; D is perhaps TRBD2 (7 bases). The length of the CDR3 is 13 residues. Trimming shortened V by 0 bases and J by 15 bases, and 18 bases separated the two germline ends. Germline assignment: CDR1 DFQATT and CDR2 SNEGSKA (reference sequence). CDR3 DNA sequence: TGCAGTGCTAGAGATGTGAGGGGGGGAGGAGGGTTCTTC. This gives the protein CSARDVRGGGGFF.

The chain joins TRBV6-1 to TRBJ2-1; TRBD2 matches 10 bases. This CDR3 is built from 18 residues. The ends lost 1 base at V and 7 bases at J; junction bases unmatched: 13. Germline V gene sequence: CDR1 MNHNS, CDR2 SASEGT. CDR3 DNA sequence: TGTGCCAGCAGTGAAGAGGGAAAGGGTGTAGCGGGGGGTAATGAGCAGTTCTTC. This sequence encodes CASSEEGKGVAGGNEQFF.

This clonotype has at least ten counts. This chain joins TRBV28 and TRBJ1-4, with D uncertain. V gave up 3 bases and J gave up 7 bases, with 3 bases separating them. CDR3 length equals 11 residues. CDR1 is MDHEN, CDR2 SYDVKM, per germline. CDR3 coding DNA: TGTGCCAGCAGTTTGAGTGAAAAACTGTTTTTT. It codes for CASSLSEKLFF.

This chain joins TRBV7-9 and TRBJ1-2, with TRBD1 matching over 8 bases. Germline V CDR1 and CDR2: SEHNR, FQNEAQ (reference sequence). Unmatched junction bases numbered 8, after V lost 1 base and J lost 10 bases. The CDR3 sequence is 14 residues long. CDR3 coding DNA: TGTGCCAGCAGCTTAGGGGACAGGTCGGGTGACTACACCTTC. Translation gives CASSLGDRSGDYTF.

This clonotype was observed many times. The chain carries TRBV6-2 or TRBV6-3 and TRBJ1-2, with 7 nucleotides matching TRBD1. The CDR3 covers 16 residues. J gave up 0 bases and V 5 bases, and 9 bases lay outside the gene matches. Germline CDR1 is MNHEY and CDR2 is SVGEGT. Here the CDR3 reads CASSHRDRRSNYGYTF. For the CDR3, the DNA is TGTGCCAGCAGTCACCGGGACAGACGTTCTAACTATGGCTACACCTTC.

The chain recombines TRBV5-4 with TRBJ1-2; D is uncertain. V lost 3 bases, J lost 4 bases, and 13 bases lay in between. This CDR3 is built from 14 residues. CDR1 is SGHNT and CDR2 is YYREEE in the germline V gene (reference sequence). The CDR3: CASSSQGLSYGYTF. In DNA form, the CDR3 reads TGTGCCAGCAGCTCGCAAGGATTATCCTATGGCTACACCTTC.

The J gene is TRBJ1-2, the V gene TRBV5-5; 7 bases map to TRBD1. This CDR3 contains 16 residues. Germline V gene sequence: CDR1 SGHKS, CDR2 YYEKEE (reference sequence). Germline trimming cut 2 bases from V and 6 bases from J; bases unmatched to any gene: 13. CDR3 bases: TGTGCCAGCAGCTTCGGTTTCGAGGGGGCGGTCAATGGCTACACCTTC. Translation gives CASSFGFEGAVNGYTF. Drawing the rest from reference TRBV5-5 and TRBJ1-2, the complete variable domain is DAGVTQSPTHLIKTRGQQVTLRCSPISGHKSVSWYQQVLGQGPQFIFQYYEKEERGRGNFPDRFSARQFPNYSSELNVNALLLGDSALYLCASSFGFEGAVNGYTFGSGTRLTVV.

This clonotype has at least ten counts. The chain uses TRBV11-2 and TRBJ2-7, with D possibly being TRBD1 or TRBD2 (5 bases each). The CDR3 extends over 14 amino acids. Looked up from germline, CDR1 is SGHAT and CDR2 is FQNNGV. The V gene lost 1 base and the J gene lost 3 bases, with 10 bases spanning the gap. The CDR3 sequence is CASSLGPGSYEQYF. The CDR3 DNA follows: TGTGCCAGCAGCTTAGGTCCAGGGAGCTACGAGCAGTACTTC.

This clonotype has a count of ten or more. This chain links TRBV24-1 with TRBJ1-5; D not certain. The CDR3 runs to 13 residues. V was clipped by 3 bases and J by 8 bases, with 10 bases between them. CDR1 and CDR2 (germline): KGHDR, SFDVKD. CDR3 nucleotide sequence: TGTGCCACCAGTGATGGGCTTACGGAGCCCCAGCATTTT. Translation gives CATSDGLTEPQHF.

This clonotype showed up many times. The rearrangement links TRBV7-9 to TRBJ2-5; no clear D gene. The CDR3 is 14 residues long. The V end was cut by 3 bases, the J end by 2 bases, with 10 bases between. In germline, CDR1 is SEHNR, CDR2 FQNEAQ (reference sequence). The CDR3 protein is CASSFTSIQETQYF. For the CDR3, the DNA is TGTGCCAGCAGCTTCACGAGCATTCAAGAGACCCAGTACTTC.

CDR3 protein: CASSRRAYRNLNEKLFF. The CDR3 DNA reads TGTGCCAGCAGTAGGAGGGCCTACAGGAACCTTAATGAAAAACTGTTTTTT. The chain uses TRBV6-2 or TRBV6-3 and TRBJ1-4; D may be TRBD1 (5 bases). CDR1 and CDR2 from the germline V gene are MNHEY and SVGEGT. CDR3 size: 17 residues. V was cut by 5 bases and J by 4 bases, with 20 bases left in between.

This clonotype was detected many times. The genes are TRBV7-8 and TRBJ1-1, with D unclear. The V and J ends lost 5 bases and 1 base respectively, with 17 bases between them. Germline V gives CDR1 SGHVS, CDR2 FQNEAQ. This CDR3 has 16 amino acids. The CDR3 loop is CASSLRESVGNTEAFF. The CDR3 nucleotides are TGTGCCAGCAGCCTCCGGGAGTCGGTAGGGAACACTGAAGCTTTCTTT.

There are many counts of this clonotype. This chain links TRBV20-1 with TRBJ2-5; 13 positions agree with TRBD2. J gave up 5 bases and V 5 bases, and 8 bases lay outside the gene matches. CDR1 is DFQATT, CDR2 SNEGSKA, per germline (reference sequence). The CDR3 runs 15 residues. This CDR3 reads CSARTSGGMGETQYF. CDR3 nucleotide sequence: TGCAGTGCTCGGACTAGCGGGGGAATGGGTGAGACCCAGTACTTC.

In this sample, this clonotype turned up many times. The chain recombines TRBV20-1 with TRBJ1-5; TRBD1 aligns across 9 bases. The CDR3 runs 14 residues. In germline, CDR1 is DFQATT, CDR2 SNEGSKA (reference sequence). The V and J ends lost 1 base and 6 bases, in that order; junction bases with no gene match: 4. This CDR3 is CSARGDRAAQPQHF. The CDR3 bases are TGCAGTGCTAGAGGGGACAGGGCGGCTCAGCCCCAGCATTTT.

This clonotype showed up many times. This chain connects TRBV6-2 or TRBV6-3 to TRBJ2-1; 11 positions match TRBD2. The CDR3 covers 14 residues. Germline V gene lookup returns CDR1 MNHEY and CDR2 SVGEGT. After removal of 4 bases from V and 7 bases from J, the junction contained 3 bases not matched to a gene. The CDR3 bases are TGTGCCAGCAGTTCACCTAGCGGGAGGAATGAGCAGTTCTTC. Amino acid sequence: CASSSPSGRNEQFF.

There are many counts of this clonotype. V and J are TRBV20-1 and TRBJ1-5; tentatively, D is TRBD1 (5 bases). The germline gives CDR1 DFQATT, CDR2 SNEGSKA (reference sequence). This CDR3 is built from 14 residues. Trimming left V 4 bases short and J 0 bases short, with 10 bases between. The CDR3 is CSANPGNSNQPQHF. In DNA, the CDR3 is TGCAGTGCTAATCCAGGGAATAGCAATCAGCCCCAGCATTTT.

This clonotype was seen at least ten times. This chain uses TRBV20-1 with TRBJ1-2, with 9 positions matching TRBD1. J lost 6 bases, V lost 5 bases, and 10 bases had no gene match. The CDR3 length is 14 residues. Germline V gives CDR1 DFQATT, CDR2 SNEGSKA (reference sequence). The CDR3 region is CSARHGQGTNGYTF. CDR3 DNA sequence: TGCAGTGCTCGCCACGGACAGGGGACCAATGGCTACACCTTC.

This clonotype was seen repeatedly, ten times or more. This sequence joins TRBV4-2 and TRBJ1-1; D uncertain. Germline CDR1 reads LGHNA; CDR2 reads YNFKEQ. Trimming took 0 bases from V and 0 from J, leaving 11 bases between them. This CDR3 has 16 amino acids. The DNA of the CDR3 is TGTGCCAGCAGCCAAGAATCGCGGCCGCTGAACACTGAAGCTTTCTTT. The encoded protein is CASSQESRPLNTEAFF.

This clonotype was found a few times. The chain couples TRBV19 to TRBJ2-1; no clear D gene. CDR3 length equals 13 residues. The ends were cut back, 0 bases at V and 4 bases at J, with 4 bases in the middle. Germline V gene lookup returns CDR1 LNHDA and CDR2 SQIVND (reference sequence). CDR3 nucleotides: TGTGCCAGTAGTATAGACGGATACAATGAGCAGTTCTTC. It is translated as CASSIDGYNEQFF.

The chain employs TRBV6-1 and TRBJ2-4; no clear D. Per germline, CDR1 MNHNS and CDR2 SASEGT. Trimming pared 7 bases from V and 7 bases from J, leaving 11 bases between. CDR3 size: 12 residues. The CDR3 sequence: CASMNEGNIQYF. The CDR3 DNA is TGTGCCAGCATGAACGAAGGCAACATTCAGTACTTC.

This clonotype was seen only a few times. The chain employs TRBV19 and TRBJ2-3, with D perhaps TRBD1 (6 bases). The CDR3 sequence is 16 residues long. V gave up 5 bases and J gave up 3 bases, with 18 bases separating them. Germline loops: CDR1 LNHDA, CDR2 SQIVND (reference sequence). This CDR3 is CASSPLTGRGTDTQYF. The CDR3 DNA follows: TGTGCCAGTAGTCCCTTGACAGGCCGAGGGACAGATACGCAGTATTTT.

This clonotype was seen a handful of times. V is TRBV5-1 and J is TRBJ2-7, with D unresolved. There are 14 residues in the CDR3. Germline CDR1 is SGHRS and CDR2 is YFSETQ. V was cut by 1 base and J by 0 bases, with 8 bases left in between. The CDR3 region is CASSLLPSSYEQYF. The CDR3 nucleotides are TGCGCCAGCAGCTTGCTCCCCAGCTCCTACGAGCAGTACTTC.

This clonotype turned up a few times. The rearrangement joins TRBV10-2 to TRBJ1-2; D might be TRBD1 (5 bases). From germline, CDR1 is WSHSY and CDR2 SAAADI. Trimming shortened V by 0 bases and J by 4 bases, and 12 bases separated the two germline ends. This CDR3 has 15 amino acids. CDR3 in DNA: TGCGCCAGCAGTGAGTCGGGGGGGTTGAGCTATGGCTACACCTTC. It translates to CASSESGGLSYGYTF.

This clonotype was picked up many times. In DNA, the CDR3 is TGTGCCAGCAGCCCGGACACTCCTCCATCTTACAATGAGCAGTTCTTC. This translates into CASSPDTPPSYNEQFF. The V call is TRBV6-2 or TRBV6-3, the J call TRBJ2-1, with D possibly TRBD1 on 5 matching bases. The ends were cut back, 6 bases at V and 4 bases at J, with 19 bases in the middle. The CDR3 length is 16 residues. The germline gives CDR1 MNHEY, CDR2 SVGEGT.